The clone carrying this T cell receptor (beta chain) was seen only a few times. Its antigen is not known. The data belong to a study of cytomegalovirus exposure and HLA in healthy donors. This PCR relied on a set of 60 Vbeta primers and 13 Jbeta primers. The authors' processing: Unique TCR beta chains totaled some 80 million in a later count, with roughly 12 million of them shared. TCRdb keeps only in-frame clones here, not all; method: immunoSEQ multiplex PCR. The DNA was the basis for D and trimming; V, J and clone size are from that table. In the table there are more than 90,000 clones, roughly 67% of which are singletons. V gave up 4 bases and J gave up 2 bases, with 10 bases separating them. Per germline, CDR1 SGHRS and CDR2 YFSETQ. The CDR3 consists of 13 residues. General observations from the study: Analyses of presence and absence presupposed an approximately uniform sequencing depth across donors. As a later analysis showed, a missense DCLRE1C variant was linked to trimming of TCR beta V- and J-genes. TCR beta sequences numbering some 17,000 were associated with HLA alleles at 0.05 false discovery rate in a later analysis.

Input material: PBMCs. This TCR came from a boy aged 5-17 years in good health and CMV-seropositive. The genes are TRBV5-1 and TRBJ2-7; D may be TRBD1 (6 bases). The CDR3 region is CASSPDRTYEQYF. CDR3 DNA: TGCGCCAGCAGCCCGGACAGAACCTACGAGCAGTACTTC.